This T cell receptor beta chain comes out of a study of monozygotic twins with inflammatory bowel disease (dated by TCRdb to the late 2010s). Regarding the research as a whole: The full study comprised some 30 monozygotic twin pairs: nine German pairs (four IBD-concordant, five IBD-discordant) and 19 IBD-discordant Danish pairs. The search for disease-associated traits relied mainly on comparing, within discordant pairs, IBD patients with their genetically identical healthy co-twins. Each individual had, on average, about 151 000 unique TCRalpha sequences and 181 000 unique TCRbeta sequences available for analysis. The investigation overall reported the following: Because patients were on differing immunosuppressive treatments, the repertoires may have picked up extra background noise and inter-individual variability. Different T cell subtypes could not be distinguished in the analysis. Compared with healthy twins, IBD patients shared fewer clonotypes with other individuals, and the difference was most pronounced in patients with signs of disease activity. No single strong signal or clonotype linked to IBD turned up in the results, so the idea that one exists was not supported. Repertoire similarity did not differ between concordant and discordant twins, which could be due to limited statistical power. IBD patients had lower TCRbeta repertoire diversity, measured by the inverse Simpson index, than their healthy co-twins.

A roughly 2.7 ml peripheral blood sample was drawn into PAXgene tubes per donor and stored at -80°C. Without any T cell sorting, total RNA was extracted from whole blood using the PAXgene blood miRNA kit on an automated QIAcube. Peripheral blood from monozygotic twin pairs who were concordant or discordant for inflammatory bowel disease underwent deep TCRalpha and TCRbeta repertoire profiling using unique molecular barcoding. Smoking habits were recorded for all twin pairs, and each individual was classified as a current, former or never smoker. The library was prepared using 5' RACE. For each TCR library, 3,000 to 4,000 ng of total RNA was used. cDNA was synthesized with SMARTScribe reverse transcriptase in eight separate reactions per sample. During cDNA synthesis, unique molecular identifiers containing a 6-nucleotide sample barcode were introduced by template switching. Amplification of TCRalpha and TCRbeta cDNA involved two nested PCRs of around 16 and 10 cycles, and each PCR was followed by bead purification. Before amplification, the cDNA was treated with uracil DNA-glycosylase and purified using the QIAquick PCR purification kit. In the second PCR, Illumina TruSeq-compatible adapters and sample-specific barcodes were added. Library quality and concentration were assessed using TapeStation and Qubit, and approximately 5 ng of each library was pooled. Pooled libraries were sequenced on an Illumina HiSeq2500 single-index Rapid Run with 2 x 100 bp reads and custom sequencing primers. Concerning the study's data processing: MiGEC version 1.2.6 was used for UMI-based consensus assembly to correct PCR and sequencing errors. MiXCR version 2.1.1 was used for V(D)J alignment, clonotype assembly and CDR3 extraction. To normalise gene usage, clonotype sharing and MAIT/NKT TCR abundance, the top 1000, 10 000 and 20 000 clonotypes in each sample were analysed. Diversity was computed as the inverse Simpson index with the vegan R package after downsampling to 27 000 UMIs. Paired Mann-Whitney U tests were applied to discordant twin pairs, with Benjamini-Hochberg correction for multiple testing. Once TCRdb had reprocessed the reads, it stored one entry per CDR3 protein sequence and supplied no DNA. The V and J calls and clone size are TCRdb's, not the authors'. This sample's table contains under 150,000 distinct CDR3 sequences. 2.4% of the sample comes from the top ten.

The CDR3 has 14 amino acids, counting the end cysteine and phenylalanine. Nucleotide data are not available. In the germline V gene, CDR1 corresponds to KGHSH and CDR2 to LQKENI. Worth noting for this clonotype: Its antigen is unknown.

Material: blood. The source is a human donor with ulcerative colitis or Crohn's disease, or a healthy co-twin of an affected twin (not recorded which). This receptor chain uses TRBV18 and TRBJ2-2. The CDR3 loop reads CASYSTVSAGELFF. Outside the CDR3, residues come from the reference TRBV18 and TRBJ2-2 proteins, so the full variable domain is: NAGVMQNPRHLVRRRGQEARLRCSPMKGHSHVYWYRQLPEEGLKFMVYLQKENIIDESGMPKERFSAEFPKEGPSILRIQQVVRGDSAAYFCASYSTVSAGELFFGEGSRLTVL.